A single sample is the source of the 20 T cell receptor beta chains below, sequenced in a study of T cells after yellow fever vaccination. TCRdb processed the 5' RACE reads anew with MiXCR; each CDR3 protein has one entry. The data show some 80,000 distinct CDR3 sequences, more than 10% seen once. The specimen comprised CD8+ T cells not binding an NS4B(214-222) dextramer, sorted from PBMCs, sampled 20 to 25 days after the first yellow fever vaccination. These receptor sequences come from a young man who received the YFV17D yellow fever vaccine.

The genes are TRBV6-2 or TRBV6-3 and TRBJ1-2; no clear D gene. V was cut by 0 bases and J by 8 bases, with 13 bases left in between. CDR1 is MNHEY, CDR2 SVGEGT, per germline. The CDR3 consists of 14 residues. The CDR3 DNA reads as TGTGCCAGCAGTTACTCGCGATTTCTGGAGGGCTACACCTTC. Translated: CASSYSRFLEGYTF.

This sequence joins TRBV3-1 and TRBJ2-2; maybe TRBD1 (6 bases). V was shortened by 0 bases and J by 4 bases, with 18 bases between the two germline ends. From germline, CDR1 is LGHDT and CDR2 YNNKEL (reference sequence). The CDR3 contains 18 residues. DNA of the CDR3: TGTGCCAGCAGCCAAGATTTTCGGGCAGGGGTCGCCACCGGGGAGCTGTTTTTT. This gives the protein CASSQDFRAGVATGELFF.

This clonotype occurred a few times. The V call is TRBV3-1, the J call TRBJ2-3, with unresolved D. CDR1 and CDR2 (germline): LGHDT, YNNKEL (reference sequence). The CDR3 is 17 amino acids. Between the trimmed V and J ends, which lost 2 bases and 6 bases, there was a span of 21 bases. The CDR3: CASSQTRTPEGWDTQYF. CDR3 nucleotides: TGTGCCAGCAGCCAAACCCGGACCCCTGAAGGTTGGGATACGCAGTATTTT.

V gene TRBV7-3 combines with J gene TRBJ2-1, with 8 bases matching TRBD1. The V gene's germline CDR1 is SGHTA and CDR2 FQGTGA. With 4 bases clipped from V and 12 bases from J, the junction kept 2 bases outside the gene matches. This CDR3 has 11 amino acids. CDR3 coding DNA: TGTGCCAGCAGCTCCGGGACAGGGCAGTTCTTC. The encoded protein is CASSSGTGQFF.

There are a few counts of this clonotype. This rearrangement joins TRBV12-3 or TRBV12-4 to TRBJ1-3, with a possible D match to TRBD1 (5 bases). Trimming pared 6 bases from V and 2 bases from J, leaving 14 bases between. CDR3 size: 15 residues. The CDR3, as DNA: TGTGCCAGCAGATCAGGACAAAGTCCTGGAAACACCATATATTTT. Amino acids: CASRSGQSPGNTIYF.

This clonotype was picked up a small number of times. The chain uses TRBV5-5 and TRBJ1-2; a possible D gene is TRBD1 (5 bases). V gave up 4 bases and J gave up 7 bases, with 20 bases separating them. Germline V CDR1 and CDR2: SGHKS, YYEKEE (reference sequence). The CDR3 consists of 15 residues. The CDR3 protein is CASSHPPDSGGGYTF. DNA of the CDR3: TGTGCCAGCAGCCATCCGCCTGACAGCGGAGGTGGCTACACCTTC.

This clonotype has more than one count but fewer than ten. The V and J genes are TRBV27 and TRBJ1-4; 8 bases agree with TRBD1. J lost 7 bases, V lost 5 bases, and 15 bases had no gene match. The CDR3 sequence is 17 residues long. The germline gives CDR1 MNHEY, CDR2 SMNVEV (reference sequence). The CDR3 loop is CASSPVFQAGGSEKLFF. CDR3 bases: TGTGCCAGCAGTCCGGTATTCCAGGCAGGGGGCTCTGAAAAACTGTTTTTT.

V gene TRBV7-9 combines with J gene TRBJ2-7, with 8 bases that match TRBD2. CDR1 and CDR2 from the germline V gene are SEHNR and FQNEAQ (reference sequence). CDR3 length equals 15 residues. V lost 1 base to trimming and J lost 7 bases; unmatched junction nucleotides: 9. CDR3 coding DNA: TGTGCCAGCAGCTTAGTGTTAGCGGGGAGGGTTGAGCAGTACTTC. Amino acids: CASSLVLAGRVEQYF. The full variable domain, in which reference TRBV7-9 and TRBJ2-7 provide the parts outside the CDR3, is DTGVSQNPRHKITKRGQNVTFRCDPISEHNRLYWYRQTLGQGPEFLTYFQNEAQLEKSRLLSDRFSAERPKGSFSTLEIQRTEQGDSAMYLCASSLVLAGRVEQYFGPGTRLTVT.

The rearrangement uses TRBV5-1 and TRBJ2-1; 8 bases are a match to TRBD2. The CDR3 spans 15 residues. CDR1 is SGHRS and CDR2 is YFSETQ in the germline V gene. With V trimmed by 2 bases and J by 3 bases, 4 bases remained unmatched. The CDR3 sequence: CASSFSGAGYNEQFF. The CDR3 coding sequence is TGCGCCAGCAGCTTTAGCGGGGCCGGCTACAATGAGCAGTTCTTC.

This chain uses TRBV6-2 or TRBV6-3 with TRBJ2-1; the D gene is possibly TRBD2 (5 bases). The CDR3 runs to 17 residues. V was clipped by 6 bases and J by 0 bases, with 18 bases between them. Germline-derived CDR1 and CDR2 are MNHEY and SVGEGT. This chain's CDR3 is CASSPLRDLSSYNEQFF. CDR3 sequence (DNA): TGTGCCAGCAGCCCCTTGAGGGATTTGAGCTCCTACAATGAGCAGTTCTTC.

This sequence joins TRBV10-3 and TRBJ1-2; D call uncertain. The CDR3 totals 13 residues. Germline CDR1 ENHRY, CDR2 SYGVKD. Trimming shortened V by 3 bases and J by 8 bases, and 13 bases separated the two germline ends. The CDR3 here is CAISDGPGVGYTF. The CDR3, as DNA: TGTGCCATCAGTGATGGCCCAGGAGTGGGCTACACCTTC.

This clonotype was recorded a few times. The chain is built from TRBV4-3 and TRBJ2-5, with a possible D match to TRBD2 (6 bases). The length of the CDR3 is 16 residues. Germline V gene data show CDR1 as LGHNA and CDR2 as YSLEER. Trimming cost V 4 bases and J 9 bases, with 24 bases left between them. CDR3 sequence (DNA): TGCGCCAGCAGCCCCAGGACGGACCGGGAGATAGTGGCCCAGTACTTC. Translation: CASSPRTDREIVAQYF.

The rearrangement joins TRBV7-9 to TRBJ2-1; D is perhaps TRBD1 (5 bases). V lost 1 base, J lost 2 bases, and 9 bases lay in between. Germline CDR1 reads SEHNR; CDR2 reads FQNEAQ (reference sequence). The CDR3 extends over 15 amino acids. The CDR3 is CASSLEDTAYNEQFF. Written as DNA, the CDR3 is TGTGCCAGCAGCTTAGAGGACACCGCCTACAATGAGCAGTTCTTC.

This chain connects TRBV19 to TRBJ2-1; tentative D call: TRBD2 (5 bases). The V end was cut by 1 base, the J end by 7 bases, with 5 bases between. The length of the CDR3 is 12 residues. Germline V gene lookup returns CDR1 LNHDA and CDR2 SQIVND (reference sequence). As DNA, the CDR3 is TGTGCCAGTAGTATAGGCGGGAATGAGCAGTTCTTC. Its protein is CASSIGGNEQFF.

This clonotype was seen repeatedly, ten times or more. J is TRBJ2-5 and V is TRBV11-2, with D unresolved. Germline V CDR1 and CDR2: SGHAT, FQNNGV. Between the trimmed V and J ends, which lost 6 bases and 2 bases, there was a span of 22 bases. CDR3 length: 17 residues. The CDR3 DNA sequence: TGTGCCAGCAGACTAAAAGCATGGGCGTCTCCGCAAGAGACCCAGTACTTC. Translating it yields CASRLKAWASPQETQYF.

This clonotype was seen a few times. The rearrangement links TRBV2 to TRBJ1-2; 10 bases line up with TRBD1. The CDR3 is 17 residues long. Germline CDR1 SNHLY, CDR2 FYNNEI. The junction had 15 bases not matched to a gene; V was cut back by 7 bases and J by 4 bases. This chain's CDR3 is CASTTDPGTGVGYGYTF. DNA for the CDR3: TGTGCCAGCACTACTGACCCCGGGACAGGGGTCGGCTATGGCTACACCTTC.

The rearrangement uses TRBV7-2 and TRBJ2-3; D tentatively reads TRBD1 or TRBD2 (7 bases each). Trimming took off 4 bases at V and 2 bases at J, with 13 bases between the two ends. Germline V lookup: CDR1 SGHTA, CDR2 FQGNSA. The CDR3 has 15 residues. For the CDR3, the DNA is TGTGCCAGCAGCTCAGGGGGGGCATTCACAGATACGCAGTATTTT. Protein: CASSSGGAFTDTQYF.

This clonotype came up a few times. J is TRBJ1-4 and V is TRBV6-5, with 8 bases aligning to TRBD1. This CDR3 has 16 residues. After removal of 4 bases from V and 7 bases from J, the junction contained 11 bases not matched to a gene. The germline V gene has CDR1 MNHEY and CDR2 SVGAGI. The CDR3 bases are TGTGCCAGCAGTTCCATCGACAGGGGAGGGGGTGAAAAACTGTTTTTT. Its protein product is CASSSIDRGGGEKLFF.

The chain uses TRBV11-3 and TRBJ2-2, with 7 positions matching TRBD1. The V gene end was trimmed by 4 bases and the J gene end by 3 bases; junction bases not matched to a gene: 8. From germline, CDR1 is SGHNT and CDR2 YENEEA. The CDR3 is 16 amino acids. The CDR3 loop reads CASSWRGQGDTGELFF. CDR3 in DNA: TGTGCCAGCAGCTGGCGTGGGCAGGGGGACACCGGGGAGCTGTTTTTT. The variable domain in full, completed from reference TRBV11-3 and TRBJ2-2, reads EAGVVQSPRYKIIEKKQPVAFWCNPISGHNTLYWYLQNLGQGPELLIRYENEEAVDDSQLPKDRFSAERLKGVDSTLKIQPAELGDSAVYLCASSWRGQGDTGELFFGEGSRLTVL.

A word on this clonotype: At one boundary the junction diverges from the germline segment, which might be a read error. The CDR3 region is CASGLGTGYEQYF. DNA for the CDR3: TGTGCCAGCGGCTTAGGGACAGGCTACGAGCAGTACTTC. This chain connects TRBV7-6 to TRBJ2-7; 8 bases are a match to TRBD1. Germline V gives CDR1 SGHVS, CDR2 FNYEAQ. The CDR3 has 13 residues.